This T cell receptor beta chain was obtained from a study of technical replicates of blood from a few donors. CDR1 is MGHRA and CDR2 is YSYEKL in the germline V gene. This CDR3 region has 14 residues. Comments on this clone: One junction end does not reproduce the germline sequence, and a read error may be involved.

Only in-frame clones appear in the TCRdb table, and some are missing; sequencing was by immunoSEQ multiplex PCR. Here the sample spans 91,000 or so clones, 95% being singletons. This receptor was identified in a human donor in good health. Sequencing was carried out using T cells isolated from PBMCs. The chain joins TRBV4-1 to TRBJ1-5; D remains ambiguous. The CDR3: CASRHLGSNQPQHF. The CDR3, as DNA: TGCGCCAGCCGCCATCTAGGTAGCAATCAGCCCCAGCATTTT.